The clone carrying this T cell receptor (beta chain) was observed many times. Unique molecular identifiers were incorporated into the prepared TCRbeta library. In TCRdb, the PCR reads were re-called with MiXCR into one record per CDR3 protein. The sample contains some 550,000 distinct CDR3 sequences, around 20% of which appear only once. V lost 2 bases and J 0 bases, leaving 11 bases between the germline ends. There are 15 residues in the CDR3. The germline V gene has CDR1 SGHRS and CDR2 YFSETQ. This sample was included in a study of T-cell reconstitution after alpha-beta-depleted transplantation in children.

This chain joins TRBV5-1 and TRBJ1-2; D uncertain. The TCR originated in a human donor who donated a stem cell graft to a child with acute lymphoblastic leukemia. Sample: PBMCs from the stem cell graft donor, taken from the stem cell graft. DNA for the CDR3: TGCGCCAGCAGCTTTTCCATCGGGTCTAACTATGGCTACACCTTC. Translation: CASSFSIGSNYGYTF. Full variable domain (outside the CDR3, taken from reference TRBV5-1 and TRBJ1-2): KAGVTQTPRYLIKTRGQQVTLSCSPISGHRSVSWYQQTPGQGLQFLFEYFSETQRNKGNFPGRFSGRQFSNSRSEMNVSTLELGDSALYLCASSFSIGSNYGYTFGSGTRLTVV.